What follows is one T cell receptor beta chain and its context. No antigen is known for it. This entry comes from a study of OX40 agonist ivuxolimab in advanced cancers. At the level of the study: Two cutaneous melanoma patients and one hepatocellular carcinoma patient, three in all, had partial responses.

Study outcomes and limitations: CD8+ T cells were the subset that, on average, had more expanded clones than CD4+. Normalized expansion of T-cell clones was also low for some nonresponders.

The data were produced by immunoSEQ multiplex PCR, yet TCRdb's version contains in-frame clones alone and is incomplete. Of 60,000 to 70,000 clones listed, 87% are singletons. The source is an adult with an advanced solid tumor such as melanoma, head and neck, liver or kidney cancer. The specimen was CD4+ or CD8+ T cells sorted from blood, collected in a trial of the OX40 agonist ivuxolimab.

The CDR3 spells CASNIRRGVNTEAFF. As DNA, the CDR3 is TGTGCCAGCAACATTAGGAGGGGGGTGAACACTGAAGCTTTCTTT. The chain joins TRBV7-2 to TRBJ1-1, with D tentatively TRBD1 (6 bases). Germline lookup yields CDR1 SGHTA and CDR2 FQGNSA. V was cut by 7 bases and J by 0 bases, with 15 bases left in between. This CDR3 contains 15 residues.